The T cell receptor (beta chain) under discussion was sequenced for a study of T cells after yellow fever vaccination. The wider study: Researchers used SMART-Seq v4 Ultra Low Input to prepare fractions that had low cell numbers.

Broader study findings: Researchers noted that a small share of clonotypes showed up in both CD4 and CD8 compartments. At 95% to 98% for CD4 and over 80% for CD8, most primary-vaccination clones showed up again after the booster.

This CDR3 has 13 residues. The germline V and J ends were trimmed by 0 bases and 6 bases, with 9 bases remaining between them. Germline CDR1 MNHNY, CDR2 SVGAGI (reference sequence). UMIs were added to TCR cDNA along with a universal primer site when it was made by 5'RACE template switching. TCRdb reanalysed the 5' RACE reads using MiXCR and keeps one entry per CDR3 protein. The repertoire holds hundreds of thousands of distinct CDR3 sequences, with less than 4.5% as singletons. The table lists this clonotype with many counts. Antigen unknown. The source of this sequence is a man aged 18 to 29 who received the YFV17D yellow fever vaccine. The specimen was PBMCs, collected on the day of the yellow fever booster vaccination. The rearrangement uses TRBV6-6 and TRBJ2-7; D possibly matches TRBD1 or TRBD2 (5 bases each). The CDR3 sequence is CASSYSGVGEQYV. As DNA, the CDR3 is TGTGCCAGCAGTTACTCGGGGGTCGGCGAGCAGTACGTC.